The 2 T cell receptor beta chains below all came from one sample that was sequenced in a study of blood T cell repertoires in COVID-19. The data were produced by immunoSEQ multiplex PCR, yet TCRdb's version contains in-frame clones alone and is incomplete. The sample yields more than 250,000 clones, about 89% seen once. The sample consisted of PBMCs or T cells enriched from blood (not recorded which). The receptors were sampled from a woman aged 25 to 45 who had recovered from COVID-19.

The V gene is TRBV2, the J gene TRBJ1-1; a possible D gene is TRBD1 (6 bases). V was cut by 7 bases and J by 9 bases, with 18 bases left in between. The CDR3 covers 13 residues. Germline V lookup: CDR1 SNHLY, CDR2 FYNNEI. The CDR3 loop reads CASIEGIGQQAFF. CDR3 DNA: TGTGCCAGCATAGAGGGGATCGGACAGCAAGCTTTCTTT.

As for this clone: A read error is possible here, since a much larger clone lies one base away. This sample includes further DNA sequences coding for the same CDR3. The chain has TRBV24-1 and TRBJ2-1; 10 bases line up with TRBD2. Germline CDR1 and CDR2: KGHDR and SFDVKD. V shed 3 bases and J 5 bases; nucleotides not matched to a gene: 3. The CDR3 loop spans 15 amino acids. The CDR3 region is CATSDSGGGNNEQFF. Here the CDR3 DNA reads TGTGCCACCAGTGATAGCGGGGGGGGAAACAATGAGCAGTTCTTC.